Following are 32 T cell receptor beta chains from one sample sequenced in a study of blood T cell repertoires in COVID-19 (dated by TCRdb to 2020 to 2022). Library generation was performed with the immunoSEQ multiplex PCR assay. TCRdb's version of the immuneACCESS table is confined to in-frame rearrangements and falls short of the full clone set. An unresolved V gene accounts for under half of the shortfall where checked; the remainder is of unknown origin. In all, the sample holds 100,000 or so clones, and approximately 82% of those were seen once. The top ten clones comprise 3.5% to 5% of the sample. Sequenced material: peripheral blood. The source of these receptors is a man aged 55 to 70 with acute or convalescent COVID-19.

The chain carries TRBV12-3 or TRBV12-4 and TRBJ2-5; D is uncertain. V gave up 3 bases and J gave up 0 bases, with 5 bases separating them. The CDR3 has 13 residues. The CDR3 sequence is CASSFTDQETQYF. The CDR3 nucleotides read TGTGCCAGCAGTTTTACGGACCAAGAGACCCAGTACTTC.

The chain recombines TRBV19 with TRBJ2-5; 12 nucleotides line up with TRBD2. CDR3 length: 15 amino acids. Germline V gene data show CDR1 as LNHDA and CDR2 as SQIVND (reference sequence). Losses at the gene ends were 7 bases for V and 2 bases for J; bases not matched to a gene: 5. The CDR3 DNA follows: TGTGCCAGTAACCCCGGACTAGCGGGGCAAGAGACCCAGTACTTC. Encoded protein: CASNPGLAGQETQYF.

The rearrangement uses TRBV12-3 or TRBV12-4 and TRBJ1-1; TRBD1 might be the D (5 bases). The CDR3 consists of 13 residues. Trimming removed 6 bases from V and 7 bases from J, with 15 bases in between. CDR3 sequence reads: CASSRKTGFEAFF. The CDR3, as DNA: TGTGCCAGCAGCCGAAAAACAGGTTTTGAAGCTTTCTTT.

V gene TRBV6-5 combines with J gene TRBJ2-1; no reliable D call. CDR1 is MNHEY and CDR2 is SVGAGI in the germline V gene. V dropped 2 bases and J dropped 9 bases, with 8 bases sitting between them. The CDR3 consists of 12 residues. The CDR3 nucleotides read TGTGCCAGCAGTTACCCGGGTCTTGAGCAGTTCTTC. Amino acids: CASSYPGLEQFF.

CDR3 sequence: CASSPTGGISGDTQYF. CDR3 DNA: TGTGCCAGCAGCCCCACTGGCGGGATCAGCGGAGATACGCAGTATTTT. V usage is TRBV7-2 and J usage is TRBJ2-3; tentative D call: TRBD2 (6 bases). V lost 5 bases to trimming and J lost 5 bases, with 20 bases between them. The V gene's germline CDR1 is SGHTA and CDR2 FQGNSA. This CDR3 spans 16 amino acids.

Remarks on this clone: An end of the junction does not agree with germline; a read error may underlie this. The J gene is TRBJ1-1, the V gene TRBV18; tentatively, D is TRBD1 (6 bases). The CDR3 has 20 residues. CDR1 KGHSH and CDR2 LQKENI come from the germline V gene. In DNA form, the CDR3 reads TGTGCCAGCTCACCTCTACCACGTTATTCCCCAGGACAGAAGAACTCTGAAGCTTTCTTT. Protein sequence: CASSPLPRYSPGQKNSEAFF.

The V gene is TRBV19, the J gene TRBJ1-5; D is possibly TRBD1 (5 bases). With 1 base removed from V and 11 bases from J, the gap between germline ends came to 18 bases. The germline CDR1 and CDR2 sequences are LNHDA and SQIVND (reference sequence). The CDR3 has 15 residues. The CDR3 sequence is CASSIGRRDGGTQHF. As DNA, the CDR3 is TGTGCCAGTAGTATAGGACGGAGGGACGGAGGGACCCAGCATTTT.

The table lists this clone with a few counts. The gene calls are TRBV5-1 and TRBJ2-1; the match to TRBD1 covers 9 bases. The CDR3 spans 15 residues. Germline V lookup: CDR1 SGHRS, CDR2 YFSETQ. V was clipped by 1 base and J by 7 bases; unmatched bases: 6. The CDR3, as DNA: TGCGCCAGCAGCTTGACCGGGACAGGGAAAAATGAGCAGTTCTTC. It is translated as CASSLTGTGKNEQFF.

The rearrangement joins TRBV30 to TRBJ2-5; D might be TRBD1 (5 bases). Germline CDR1 GTSNPN, CDR2 SVGIG (reference sequence). The germline V and J ends were trimmed by 2 bases and 5 bases, with 18 bases remaining between them. The CDR3 has 15 amino acids. For the CDR3, the DNA is TGTGCCTGGAGTATTACTTCAGGGTATCGGGAGACCCAGTACTTC. Its translation: CAWSITSGYRETQYF. Drawing the rest from reference TRBV30 and TRBJ2-5, the complete variable domain is SQTIHQWPATLVQPVGSPLSLECTVEGTSNPNLYWYRQAAGRGLQLLFYSVGIGQISSEVPQNLSASRPQDRQFILSSKKLLLSDSGFYLCAWSITSGYRETQYFGPGTRLLVL.

The chain recombines TRBV28 with TRBJ2-1, with TRBD2 identical over 15 bases. After removal of 5 bases from V and 0 bases from J, the junction contained 11 bases not matched to a gene. Per germline, CDR1 MDHEN and CDR2 SYDVKM. This CDR3 has 20 amino acids. The CDR3 DNA is TGTGCCAGCAGTGGGGGACTAGCGGGAGGATCCGCCAGCTCCTACAATGAGCAGTTCTTC. It encodes CASSGGLAGGSASSYNEQFF.

The genes are TRBV5-1 and TRBJ2-2; 10 bases are shared with TRBD2. V dropped 3 bases and J dropped 0; count of bases not matched to a gene: 2. The germline V gene has CDR1 SGHRS and CDR2 YFSETQ. The CDR3 loop spans 16 amino acids. The CDR3 bases are TGCGCCAGCAGCTATCTAGCGGGGGCGAACACCGGGGAGCTGTTTTTT. The encoded protein is CASSYLAGANTGELFF.

V gene TRBV19 combines with J gene TRBJ1-2; a possible D gene is TRBD1 (5 bases). Looked up from germline, CDR1 is LNHDA and CDR2 is SQIVND (reference sequence). Trimming shortened V by 6 bases and J by 5 bases, and 13 bases separated the two germline ends. The CDR3 is made up of 13 amino acids. This CDR3 is CASRNRAGYGYTF. In nucleotides, the CDR3 is TGTGCCAGTAGGAATAGGGCAGGGTATGGCTACACCTTC.

The V and J genes are TRBV5-1 and TRBJ1-5, with a weak D call TRBD1 (6 bases). Trimming pared 4 bases from V and 7 bases from J, leaving 15 bases between. The CDR3 contains 14 residues. Germline V gene lookup returns CDR1 SGHRS and CDR2 YFSETQ. Here the CDR3 DNA reads TGCGCCAGCAGCCGTAGGGGGGGCGCACAGCCCCAGCATTTT. Translated, it gives CASSRRGGAQPQHF.

The rearrangement uses TRBV28 and TRBJ2-7, with D uncertain. CDR1 is MDHEN, CDR2 SYDVKM, per germline. The length of the CDR3 is 13 residues. The V end lost 2 bases, the J end lost 7 bases, and 12 bases lay between the germline ends. CDR3 in DNA: TGTGCCAGCAGTTTAGCGAATGAGTGGGAGCAGTACGTC. It is translated as CASSLANEWEQYV.

On this clone: The junction departs from the called germline gene at one end, perhaps through a read error. J is TRBJ2-1 and V is TRBV7-9, with D hard to call. The CDR3 is made up of 13 amino acids. Germline assignment: CDR1 SEHNR and CDR2 FQNEAQ (reference sequence). CDR3 sequence reads: CASSSTVYDEQFF. In DNA form, the CDR3 reads TGTGCCAGCAGCTCCACCGTCTACGATGAGCAGTTCTTC.

This clone was seen more than once but under ten times. This sequence joins TRBV6-5 and TRBJ1-2; TRBD1 aligns across 10 bases. CDR3 size: 16 residues. The ends lost 4 bases at V and 3 bases at J; junction bases unmatched: 8. Germline V gene sequence: CDR1 MNHEY, CDR2 SVGAGI. CDR3 region: CASSSPTGTGDYGYTF. The CDR3 region has the DNA TGTGCCAGCAGTTCACCCACCGGGACAGGGGACTATGGCTACACCTTC.

The gene calls are TRBV12-2 and TRBJ2-7; the DNA was not used to check the table's D call, TRBD2. TRBV12-2 is listed as a pseudogene. The length of the CDR3 is 15 residues. This chain's CDR3 is CASRPCEKSKYEQYV. CDR3 sequence (DNA): TGTGCAAGTCGGCCGTGCGAAAAGTCTAAATACGAGCAGTACGTC.

The V call is TRBV3-1 (or the pseudogene TRBV3-2), the J call TRBJ2-2, with D maybe TRBD1 (6 bases). The V end was cut by 4 bases, the J end by 5 bases, with 17 bases between. Germline loops: CDR1 LGHDT, CDR2 YNNKEL (reference sequence). The CDR3 contains 16 residues. Here the CDR3 DNA reads TGTGCCAGCAGCCCCCCCGGACAGCTAGTAACCGGGGAGCTGTTTTTT. This sequence encodes CASSPPGQLVTGELFF.

CDR3 DNA sequence: TGTGCCAGCAGCTTTATTCAGGAAAATGAAAAACTGTTTTTT. It codes for CASSFIQENEKLFF. The rearrangement links TRBV7-9 to TRBJ1-4; D is uncertain. The CDR3 spans 14 residues. Germline V gene data show CDR1 as SEHNR and CDR2 as FQNEAQ (reference sequence). The V and J ends lost 3 bases and 5 bases respectively, with 10 bases between them.

The V call is TRBV24-1, the J call TRBJ2-7, with 9 bases lining up with TRBD2. CDR1 is KGHDR and CDR2 is SFDVKD in the germline V gene. The J segment lost 1 base and the V segment lost 7 bases, leaving 13 bases of the junction unmatched. The CDR3 length is 17 residues. CDR3 sequence reads: CATSPPCPSGRSYEQYV. The CDR3 DNA reads as TGTGCCACCAGCCCACCCTGCCCCAGCGGGAGGTCCTACGAGCAGTACGTC.

The chain recombines TRBV28 with TRBJ1-1, with D unresolved. The CDR3 length is 13 residues. Trimming shortened V by 8 bases and J by 1 base, and 11 bases separated the two germline ends. CDR1 and CDR2 (germline): MDHEN, SYDVKM. The CDR3 region is CASGSRPNTEAFF. CDR3 coding DNA: TGTGCCAGCGGGAGCCGGCCGAACACTGAAGCTTTCTTT.

The rearrangement joins TRBV12-3 or TRBV12-4 to TRBJ2-7; 9 bases fit TRBD1. This CDR3 contains 13 residues. Unmatched junction bases numbered 7, after V lost 7 bases and J lost 6 bases. The DNA for the CDR3 is TGTGCCAGCACCCGAGGGGACAGGGCCGAGCAGTACTTC. It is translated as CASTRGDRAEQYF.

The CDR3 sequence: CASSYSPRSMNTEAFF. The CDR3 nucleotides read TGTGCCAGCAGTTACTCGCCCAGGTCGATGAACACTGAAGCTTTCTTT. The chain combines TRBV6-5 with TRBJ1-1, with no clear D. The ends were cut back, 0 bases at V and 0 bases at J, with 11 bases in the middle. Germline assignment: CDR1 MNHEY and CDR2 SVGAGI. This CDR3 is 16 amino acids long.

The chain combines TRBV30 with TRBJ2-2; tentative D call: TRBD2 (6 bases). Germline lookup yields CDR1 GTSNPN and CDR2 SVGIG (reference sequence). Trimming pared 8 bases from V and 4 bases from J, leaving 8 bases between. The CDR3 is 11 residues long. The DNA for the CDR3 is TGTGCCGGGGACTTCACCGGGGAGCTGTTTTTT. Amino acids: CAGDFTGELFF.

The CDR3 spells CAWRTGTGTYEQYF. For the CDR3, the DNA is TGTGCCTGGAGGACCGGGACAGGGACGTACGAGCAGTACTTC. The chain employs TRBV30 and TRBJ2-7, with 9 nucleotides matching TRBD1. This CDR3 contains 14 residues. V lost 3 bases and J lost 4; bases outside the gene matches: 7. Germline V gene lookup returns CDR1 GTSNPN and CDR2 SVGIG (reference sequence).

CDR3 sequence (DNA): TGTGCCAGCAGCCAGGATACAGACCCAACTAATGAAAAACTGTTTTTT. Protein: CASSQDTDPTNEKLFF. V gene TRBV4-2 combines with J gene TRBJ1-4; D not certain. The germline gives CDR1 LGHNA, CDR2 YNFKEQ. This CDR3 has 16 residues. Trimming cost V 3 bases and J 0 bases, with 11 bases left between them.

This rearrangement joins TRBV7-2 to TRBJ2-3; 8 positions match TRBD1. Per germline, CDR1 SGHTA and CDR2 FQGNSA. This CDR3 region has 15 residues. J was trimmed by 5 bases and V by 1 base; bases with no gene match: 5. CDR3 in DNA: TGTGCCAGCAGCTTAGAGGTCAGGGGGCAAGATACGCAGTATTTT. Its protein is CASSLEVRGQDTQYF. The entire variable domain, with the rest obtained from reference TRBV7-2 and TRBJ2-3, is as follows: GAGVSQSPSNKVTEKGKDVELRCDPISGHTALYWYRQSLGQGLEFLIYFQGNSAPDKSGLPSDRFSAERTGGSVSTLTIQRTQQEDSAVYLCASSLEVRGQDTQYFGPGTRLTVL.

The CDR3 bases are TGTGCCACCAGCAGAGAAGCACAGGGAAGTGAGCAGTTCTTC. Amino acid sequence: CATSREAQGSEQFF. This sequence joins TRBV15 and TRBJ2-1; tentatively, D is TRBD1 (6 bases). Trimming took off 0 bases at V and 9 bases at J, with 12 bases between the two ends. Germline loops: CDR1 LNHNV, CDR2 YYDKDF (reference sequence). The CDR3 is 14 amino acids. The full variable domain, its missing parts supplied by reference TRBV15 and TRBJ2-1, is DAMVIQNPRYQVTQFGKPVTLSCSQTLNHNVMYWYQQKSSQAPKLLFHYYDKDFNNEADTPDNFQSRRPNTSFCFLDIRSPGLGDTAMYLCATSREAQGSEQFFGPGTRLTVL.

The V and J genes are TRBV5-6 and TRBJ2-5, with a possible D match to TRBD2 (5 bases). Germline V CDR1 and CDR2: SGHDT, YYEEEE. With 0 bases removed from V and 4 bases from J, the gap between germline ends came to 7 bases. The CDR3 covers 13 residues. The CDR3 sequence is CASSLGLAETQYF. In DNA form, the CDR3 reads TGTGCCAGCAGCTTGGGTCTAGCAGAGACCCAGTACTTC.

The chain joins TRBV5-6 to TRBJ2-3, with D possibly being TRBD2 (5 bases). Trimming removed 2 bases at V and 4 bases at J, with 11 bases between. CDR1 and CDR2 (germline): SGHDT, YYEEEE. This CDR3 comprises 14 residues. CDR3 sequence reads: CASSFASSADTQYF. In DNA, the CDR3 is TGTGCCAGCAGCTTCGCTAGCAGTGCAGATACGCAGTATTTT.

V usage is TRBV29-1 and J usage is TRBJ1-1; a weak D match, TRBD1 (6 bases). The CDR3 is 14 residues long. CDR1 is SQVTM and CDR2 is ANQGSEA in the germline V gene. The V end was cut by 5 bases, the J end by 3 bases, with 16 bases between. DNA for the CDR3: TGCAGCGTTACTCACAGGGCGGGCGACACTGAAGCTTTCTTT. As protein: CSVTHRAGDTEAFF.

The chain combines TRBV11-3 with TRBJ2-1, with a tentative D call TRBD2 (6 bases). CDR3 length: 17 amino acids. Germline V lookup: CDR1 SGHNT, CDR2 YENEEA. The germline V and J ends were trimmed by 0 bases and 2 bases, with 14 bases remaining between them. CDR3 residues: CASSLEHGGSPYNEQFF. The CDR3 nucleotides read TGTGCCAGCAGCTTAGAGCACGGGGGTTCGCCCTACAATGAGCAGTTCTTC.